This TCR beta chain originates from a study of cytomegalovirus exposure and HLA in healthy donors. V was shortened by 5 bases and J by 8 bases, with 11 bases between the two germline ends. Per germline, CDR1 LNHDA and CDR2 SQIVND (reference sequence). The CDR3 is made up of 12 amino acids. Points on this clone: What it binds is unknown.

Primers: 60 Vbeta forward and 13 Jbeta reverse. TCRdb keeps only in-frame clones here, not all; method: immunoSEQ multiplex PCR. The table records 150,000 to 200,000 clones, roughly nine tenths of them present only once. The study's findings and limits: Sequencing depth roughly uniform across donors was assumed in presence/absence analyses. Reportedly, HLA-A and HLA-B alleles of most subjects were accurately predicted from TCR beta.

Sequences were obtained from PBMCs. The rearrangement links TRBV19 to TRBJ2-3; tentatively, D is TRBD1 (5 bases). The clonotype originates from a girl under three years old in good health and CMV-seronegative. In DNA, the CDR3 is TGTGCCAGTAGTGCGACAGTAGGTACGCAGTATTTT. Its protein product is CASSATVGTQYF.